These 31 T cell receptor beta chains originate from one sample sequenced in a study of blood T cell repertoires in COVID-19. Clones were read by immunoSEQ multiplex PCR, and TCRdb kept only the in-frame ones, dropping some. The sample shows roughly 190,000 clones, approximately 85% of them seen only once. The sequencing sample was made of peripheral blood. All receptors derive from a woman in her seventies with active or convalescent COVID-19.

The V gene is TRBV16, the J gene TRBJ1-6; 8 nucleotides match TRBD1. The CDR3 has 14 residues. From germline, CDR1 is KGHSY and CDR2 FQNENV. J gave up 7 bases and V 4 bases, and 3 bases lay outside the gene matches. The CDR3 DNA sequence: TGTGCCAGCAGCCCAAGACAGGGGAATTCACCCCTCCACTTT. It encodes CASSPRQGNSPLHF.

The genes are TRBV7-3 and TRBJ2-1, with 10 bases fitting TRBD1. The J segment lost 6 bases and the V segment lost 1 base, leaving 3 bases of the junction unmatched. Germline lookup yields CDR1 SGHTA and CDR2 FQGTGA. The CDR3 runs to 15 residues. DNA for the CDR3: TGTGCCAGCAGCTTAATAGGGACAGGGGCCAATGAGCAGTTCTTC. Its protein is CASSLIGTGANEQFF.

V is TRBV21-1 and J is TRBJ2-7; TRBD2 is the table's D call and was not checked against the DNA. TRBV21-1 corresponds to a pseudogene. The CDR3 is 16 residues long. The CDR3 here is CASSKEVERESYEQYF. CDR3 DNA: TGTGCCAGCAGCAAAGAGGTCGAGCGGGAATCCTACGAGCAGTACTTC.

V and J are TRBV18 and TRBJ1-2; D is ambiguous. The ends were cut back, 2 bases at V and 4 bases at J, with 14 bases in the middle. CDR3 length equals 15 residues. The germline gives CDR1 KGHSH, CDR2 LQKENI. CDR3 in amino acids: CASSPISEAGYGYTF. The CDR3 nucleotides read TGTGCCAGCTCACCAATATCCGAGGCGGGCTATGGCTACACCTTC.

DNA of the CDR3: TGTGCCAGTAGTATGGTAGCGGGAGGGCCGGGCGAGCAGTACTTC. It is translated as CASSMVAGGPGEQYF. This chain joins TRBV19 and TRBJ2-7, with TRBD2 matching 11 bases. CDR1 LNHDA and CDR2 SQIVND come from the germline V gene (reference sequence). Unmatched junction bases numbered 7, after V lost 3 bases and J lost 6 bases. The CDR3 consists of 15 residues. Looking up the rest from reference TRBV19 and TRBJ2-7 gives the full variable domain: DGGITQSPKYLFRKEGQNVTLSCEQNLNHDAMYWYRQDPGQGLRLIYYSQIVNDFQKGDIAEGYSVSREKKESFPLTVTSAQKNPTAFYLCASSMVAGGPGEQYFGPGTRLTVT.

This chain connects TRBV10-1 to TRBJ2-5, with TRBD2 identical over 11 bases. The J segment lost 7 bases and the V segment lost 6 bases, leaving 16 bases of the junction unmatched. The CDR3 is made up of 17 amino acids. CDR1 is WNHNN and CDR2 is SYGVQD in the germline V gene (reference sequence). CDR3 DNA: TGCGCCAGCAGCCCCTCCGGGCTAGCGGGAGGCCTAGGGACCCAGTACTTC. Translated: CASSPSGLAGGLGTQYF.

This clone was seen just once. The J gene is TRBJ2-1, the V gene TRBV3-1 (or the pseudogene TRBV3-2); D perhaps matches TRBD1 (5 bases). The germline V gene encodes CDR1 LGHDT and CDR2 YNNKEL (reference sequence). Trimming took 1 base from V and 8 from J, leaving 12 bases between them. The CDR3 totals 14 residues. The CDR3 DNA follows: TGTGCCAGCAGCCAAGGACCCAAAGGGGATGAGCAGTTCTTC. Protein sequence: CASSQGPKGDEQFF.

The chain employs TRBV5-1 and TRBJ2-1; TRBD2 agrees at 8 bases. This CDR3 is built from 18 residues. V was clipped by 2 bases and J by 0 bases; unmatched bases: 10. CDR1 is SGHRS, CDR2 YFSETQ, per germline. DNA for the CDR3: TGCGCCAGCAGCTTCTATGCTAGCGGGCCGAGCTCCTACAATGAGCAGTTCTTC. Translated, it gives CASSFYASGPSSYNEQFF.

CDR3: CASSLSTGQGSEQYF. In DNA, the CDR3 is TGCGCCAGCAGCCTCTCTACGGGACAGGGTAGCGAGCAGTACTTC. The rearrangement joins TRBV4-1 to TRBJ2-7; 9 positions agree with TRBD1. The CDR3 consists of 15 residues. Germline values: CDR1 MGHRA, CDR2 YSYEKL. Trimming at V came to 4 bases and at J to 6 bases, leaving 10 bases not matched to a gene.

This chain connects TRBV7-2 to TRBJ2-1, with D possibly matching TRBD2 (7 bases). Germline V gives CDR1 SGHTA, CDR2 FQGNSA. There are 16 residues in the CDR3. V gave up 1 base and J gave up 4 bases, with 14 bases separating them. CDR3 amino acids: CASSLEGRGPYNEQFF. The DNA for the CDR3 is TGTGCCAGCAGCTTAGAGGGGCGGGGGCCATACAATGAGCAGTTCTTC.

This CDR3 is CASSTGQVLFETQYF. DNA of the CDR3: TGTGCCAGCTCAACTGGACAAGTCCTTTTTGAGACCCAGTACTTC. J is TRBJ2-5 and V is TRBV18, with TRBD1 as a possible D gene (5 bases). The CDR3 contains 15 residues. Trimming took 5 bases from V and 5 from J, leaving 18 bases between them. Germline V gene lookup returns CDR1 KGHSH and CDR2 LQKENI.

The chain employs TRBV28 and TRBJ2-1, with D possibly being TRBD2 (6 bases). Germline V gene data show CDR1 as MDHEN and CDR2 as SYDVKM. The CDR3 totals 13 residues. V lost 5 bases, J lost 12 bases, and 17 bases lay in between. The CDR3 loop reads CASSLPQRAVQFF. The CDR3 bases are TGTGCCAGCAGTCTCCCCCAGCGGGCGGTGCAGTTCTTC.

DNA of the CDR3: TGTGCCAGCTCACCGGTCTCACAGGGGCACGAGCAGTTCTTC. Translation: CASSPVSQGHEQFF. The chain carries TRBV18 and TRBJ2-1; 7 bases are shared with TRBD1. The CDR3 length is 14 residues. V shed 3 bases, J shed 10 bases, and the junction held 9 bases outside the gene matches. Germline loops: CDR1 KGHSH, CDR2 LQKENI.

A remark on this clone: An end of the junction does not agree with germline; a read error may underlie this. At the DNA level, this CDR3 is encoded by other sequences in the same sample as well. The rearrangement joins TRBV15 to TRBJ2-5, with TRBD2 identical over 13 bases. The CDR3 loop spans 15 amino acids. Germline values: CDR1 LNHNV, CDR2 YYDKDF (reference sequence). The CDR3 is CATTSGLAGVETQYF. The CDR3 DNA is TGTGCCACCACTTCCGGACTAGCGGGAGTAGAGACCCAATACTTC.

In its sample, this clone was seen once. V usage is TRBV10-3 and J usage is TRBJ2-2; D is perhaps TRBD2 (6 bases). The CDR3 has 14 residues. Trimming pared 5 bases from V and 4 bases from J, leaving 11 bases between. Germline V gene lookup returns CDR1 ENHRY and CDR2 SYGVKD. The CDR3 region is CAISSVGGTGELFF. The CDR3 nucleotides read TGTGCCATCAGTAGTGTGGGAGGCACCGGGGAGCTGTTTTTT.

The table lists this clone with a few counts. The chain couples TRBV4-1 to TRBJ2-7; the match to TRBD1 covers 9 bases. J lost 4 bases, V lost 0 bases, and 7 bases had no gene match. CDR1 is MGHRA, CDR2 YSYEKL, per germline. This CDR3 is 16 amino acids long. In DNA form, the CDR3 reads TGCGCCAGCAGCCAAGAAGGGACAGGGATCTTTTACGAGCAGTACTTC. Encoded protein: CASSQEGTGIFYEQYF.

The chain employs TRBV7-9 and TRBJ1-6, with D uncertain. The CDR3 contains 16 residues. Trimming took 6 bases from V and 3 from J, leaving 15 bases between them. Germline loops: CDR1 SEHNR, CDR2 FQNEAQ (reference sequence). The CDR3 sequence: CASSRGMGFYNSPLHF. In DNA, the CDR3 is TGTGCCAGCAGTCGAGGGATGGGATTCTATAATTCACCCCTCCACTTT. Filled out from reference TRBV7-9 and TRBJ1-6, the complete variable domain reads DTGVSQNPRHKITKRGQNVTFRCDPISEHNRLYWYRQTLGQGPEFLTYFQNEAQLEKSRLLSDRFSAERPKGSFSTLEIQRTEQGDSAMYLCASSRGMGFYNSPLHFGNGTRLTVT.

This rearrangement joins TRBV7-2 to TRBJ2-3; 11 nucleotides agree with TRBD2. Germline loops: CDR1 SGHTA, CDR2 FQGNSA. This CDR3 comprises 15 residues. Trimming took 5 bases from V and 5 from J; bases not matched to a gene: 6. The CDR3 region is CASSRSGRAVDTQYF. CDR3 in DNA: TGTGCCAGCAGCCGTAGCGGGAGGGCCGTAGATACGCAGTATTTT.

This clone was counted once. This chain uses TRBV11-2 with TRBJ2-3, with D uncertain. Germline CDR1 is SGHAT and CDR2 is FQNNGV. V was pared by 6 bases and J by 2 bases, with 12 bases between. CDR3 size: 14 residues. The DNA for the CDR3 is TGTGCCAGCAGTTTACTACCTTTCACAGATACGCAGTATTTT. Protein product: CASSLLPFTDTQYF.

The rearrangement links TRBV19 to TRBJ2-6, with D uncertain. The CDR3 is made up of 15 amino acids. CDR1 and CDR2 (germline): LNHDA, SQIVND (reference sequence). V lost 4 bases, J lost 0 bases, and 7 bases lay in between. CDR3 protein: CASSTVSSGANVLTF. In DNA, the CDR3 is TGTGCCAGTAGTACCGTGAGCTCTGGGGCCAACGTCCTGACTTTC.

This rearrangement joins TRBV7-9 to TRBJ2-1; TRBD2 might be the D (6 bases). The germline CDR1 and CDR2 sequences are SEHNR and FQNEAQ (reference sequence). V was trimmed by 5 bases and J by 15 bases, leaving 26 bases between them. CDR3 length: 15 residues. In DNA, the CDR3 is TGTGCCAGCAGCCCACTAGCCCGGACTGCACGAAGGGGGTTCTTC. This sequence encodes CASSPLARTARRGFF.

J is TRBJ2-5 and V is TRBV9; D gene ambiguous. Germline CDR1 is SGDLS and CDR2 is YYNGEE. The CDR3 spans 14 residues. Between the trimmed V and J ends, which lost 0 bases and 5 bases, there was a span of 11 bases. CDR3 coding DNA: TGTGCCAGCAGCGTAGTACCAGCCGGGGAGACCCAGTACTTC. It encodes CASSVVPAGETQYF.

This clone occurred a few times. The chain carries TRBV7-6 and TRBJ2-3; 7 bases line up with TRBD1. Germline-derived CDR1 and CDR2 are SGHVS and FNYEAQ. The V segment lost 4 bases and the J segment 1 base; nucleotides outside the gene matches: 5. The CDR3 length is 15 residues. The CDR3 loop is CASSSNRGGTDTQYF. The CDR3 DNA reads TGTGCCAGCAGCTCGAACAGGGGAGGCACAGATACGCAGTATTTT. The full variable domain, rest sourced from reference TRBV7-6 and TRBJ2-3, is GAGVSQSPRYKVTKRGQDVALRCDPISGHVSLYWYRQALGQGPEFLTYFNYEAQQDKSGLPNDRFSAERPEGSISTLTIQRTEQRDSAMYRCASSSNRGGTDTQYFGPGTRLTVL.

The chain couples TRBV18 to TRBJ2-1; TRBD2 agrees at 9 bases. The CDR3 consists of 14 residues. The V and J ends lost 3 bases and 7 bases, in that order; junction bases with no gene match: 4. Germline assignment: CDR1 KGHSH and CDR2 LQKENI. CDR3 amino acids: CASSPGLAANEQFF. The CDR3 DNA follows: TGTGCCAGCTCACCGGGACTAGCCGCTAATGAGCAGTTCTTC.

This clone was found once. V and J are TRBV14 and TRBJ2-7; TRBD2 is a possible D gene (6 bases). The V and J ends lost 1 base and 2 bases respectively, with 12 bases between them. Looked up from germline, CDR1 is SGHDN and CDR2 is FVKESK. CDR3 length equals 15 residues. In nucleotides, the CDR3 is TGTGCCAGCAGCCAAGTCGTGGCGGGGACCTACGAGCAGTACTTC. It encodes CASSQVVAGTYEQYF.

The chain recombines TRBV24-1 with TRBJ2-1, with 7 bases fitting TRBD2. The trim removed 5 bases at V and 6 bases at J, leaving 9 bases unmatched. The CDR3 totals 15 residues. Germline loops: CDR1 KGHDR, CDR2 SFDVKD. DNA for the CDR3: TGTGCCACCAGTGTGGGAGGGAGGGCCACCAATGAGCAGTTCTTC. This sequence encodes CATSVGGRATNEQFF.

As to this clone: One junction end does not reproduce the germline sequence, and a read error may be involved. The rearrangement links TRBV5-1 to TRBJ2-7; 7 bases are shared with TRBD1. This CDR3 has 14 amino acids. CDR1 is SGHRS and CDR2 is YFSETQ in the germline V gene. The CDR3 reads CASSYMTGSSEQYF. The CDR3 DNA is TGCGCCAGCAGCTATATGACAGGGTCCTCCGAGCAGTACTTC.

A few counts support this clone. The chain uses TRBV24-1 and TRBJ2-7, with TRBD2 identical over 7 bases. V was clipped by 3 bases and J by 1 base; unmatched bases: 5. Germline values: CDR1 KGHDR, CDR2 SFDVKD. The CDR3 totals 15 residues. The CDR3 DNA sequence: TGTGCCACCAGTGATCCTAGGACTAGTTCCTACGAGCAGTACTTC. This sequence encodes CATSDPRTSSYEQYF.

V usage is TRBV29-1 and J usage is TRBJ2-1; tentative D call: TRBD2 (5 bases). Germline V gene data show CDR1 as SQVTM and CDR2 as ANQGSEA. This CDR3 spans 12 amino acids. Trimming left V 4 bases short and J 6 bases short, with 10 bases between. The CDR3 here is CSVGWGVNEQFF. Here the CDR3 DNA reads TGCAGCGTTGGGTGGGGAGTCAATGAGCAGTTCTTC.

This clone occurred a few times. The chain recombines TRBV7-9 with TRBJ1-2, with 7 bases aligning to TRBD1. CDR3 length equals 15 residues. J lost 0 bases, V lost 5 bases, and 6 bases had no gene match. Germline V gene lookup returns CDR1 SEHNR and CDR2 FQNEAQ (reference sequence). For the CDR3, the DNA is TGTGCCAGCAGCCTCGGGACAGTAACTAACTATGGCTACACCTTC. It is translated as CASSLGTVTNYGYTF.

V and J are TRBV7-2 and TRBJ2-3, with D possibly being TRBD2 (6 bases). Trimming took off 5 bases at V and 1 base at J, with 16 bases between the two ends. The CDR3 totals 16 residues. The germline V gene encodes CDR1 SGHTA and CDR2 FQGNSA. The CDR3 bases are TGTGCCAGCAGCGGTAGGAGGTCTAGCGGCACAGATACGCAGTATTTT. It is translated as CASSGRRSSGTDTQYF.